Listed here are 9 T cell receptor beta chains from one sample, sequenced in a study of T cells after posttransplantation cyclophosphamide. A marrow graft followed busulfan-fludarabine conditioning, with cyclophosphamide on days +3 and +4. The method was immunoSEQ multiplex PCR; TCRdb's version includes in-frame clones alone and lacks a portion of them. There are about 5,400 clones in the sample, none observed a single time. The sample in question was PBMCs, obtained after allogeneic stem cell transplant with posttransplant cyclophosphamide. These receptors were obtained from a female patient in her 30s who received an allogeneic stem cell transplant from an unrelated donor, was CMV-positive, and had acute and chronic GVHD. The T cells may come from the graft donor.

This clone appeared many times. The chain uses TRBV5-1 and TRBJ1-5; 9 nucleotides agree with TRBD1. The length of the CDR3 is 14 residues. With V trimmed by 4 bases and J by 5 bases, 4 bases remained unmatched. Looked up from germline, CDR1 is SGHRS and CDR2 is YFSETQ. CDR3 sequence: CASSVGQGDQPQHF. The CDR3 coding sequence is TGCGCCAGCAGCGTGGGACAGGGAGATCAGCCCCAGCATTTT.

This clone was seen at least ten times. This chain joins TRBV6-6 and TRBJ1-2; perhaps TRBD1 as D (5 bases). CDR1 and CDR2 from the germline V gene are MNHNY and SVGAGI (reference sequence). Trimming took off 6 bases at V and 0 bases at J, with 8 bases between the two ends. This CDR3 is built from 13 residues. CDR3 in amino acids: CASRTDSNYGYTF. CDR3 sequence (DNA): TGTGCCAGCAGGACAGATTCTAACTATGGCTACACCTTC.

This clone was seen many times. The chain employs TRBV7-8 and TRBJ2-7; a weak D match, TRBD2 (6 bases). With 1 base removed from V and 7 bases from J, the gap between germline ends came to 8 bases. This CDR3 region has 12 residues. Germline lookup yields CDR1 SGHVS and CDR2 FQNEAQ. In DNA form, the CDR3 reads TGTGCCAGCAGCTTAGAAGGACTAGAGCAGTACTTC. Translated, it gives CASSLEGLEQYF.

The table lists this clone with a few counts. The chain uses TRBV27 and TRBJ2-7; D gene unclear. Germline CDR1 and CDR2: MNHEY and SMNVEV (reference sequence). The CDR3 loop spans 11 amino acids. The CDR3 DNA is TGTCTCCGGTCTAGAGGCGGCGAGCAGTACTTC. Translation gives CLRSRGGEQYF.

In this sample, this clone turned up many times. In DNA, the CDR3 is TGTGCCAGCAGTTACGAACAGGGCTCCTACGAGCAGTACTTC. This translates into CASSYEQGSYEQYF. This chain connects TRBV6-5 to TRBJ2-7, with D possibly being TRBD1 (6 bases). The V and J ends lost 2 bases and 0 bases respectively, with 8 bases between them. CDR3 size: 14 residues. The germline V gene has CDR1 MNHEY and CDR2 SVGAGI.

The table lists this clone with many counts. The chain combines TRBV7-3 with TRBJ2-7; 8 nucleotides line up with TRBD1. CDR1 is SGHTA and CDR2 is FQGTGA in the germline V gene. With 2 bases clipped from V and 5 bases from J, the junction kept 5 bases outside the gene matches. The CDR3 contains 14 residues. The CDR3 spells CASSLGQGPNEQYF. CDR3 nucleotide sequence: TGTGCCAGCAGCTTAGGACAGGGACCCAACGAGCAGTACTTC.

Many counts were recorded for this clone. The V gene is TRBV19, the J gene TRBJ2-4; TRBD2 aligns across 7 bases. Germline V CDR1 and CDR2: LNHDA, SQIVND (reference sequence). This CDR3 region has 13 residues. Trimming cost V 8 bases and J 4 bases; bases outside gene matches: 5. The CDR3 nucleotides are TGTGCCAGTTCTCAGGGAGGGAAAAACATTCAGTACTTC. Translating gives CASSQGGKNIQYF. Filled out from reference TRBV19 and TRBJ2-4, the complete variable domain reads DGGITQSPKYLFRKEGQNVTLSCEQNLNHDAMYWYRQDPGQGLRLIYYSQIVNDFQKGDIAEGYSVSREKKESFPLTVTSAQKNPTAFYLCASSQGGKNIQYFGAGTRLSVL.

This clone was detected ten times or more. The chain has TRBV7-2 and TRBJ1-2; 7 bases are a match to TRBD1. The germline CDR1 and CDR2 sequences are SGHTA and FQGNSA. Trimming cost V 5 bases and J 8 bases; bases outside gene matches: 8. The CDR3 sequence is 13 residues long. CDR3 residues: CASSTRGLDGYTF. In DNA, the CDR3 is TGTGCCAGCAGCACAAGGGGGCTCGACGGCTACACCTTC.

Ten or more counts support this clone. The chain couples TRBV15 to TRBJ2-1, with 7 bases that match TRBD2. The junction had 3 bases not matched to a gene; V was cut back by 7 bases and J by 0 bases. CDR3 length: 14 amino acids. Germline V lookup: CDR1 LNHNV, CDR2 YYDKDF (reference sequence). In nucleotides, the CDR3 is TGTGCCACCAACGGCGGGAGCTCCTACAATGAGCAGTTCTTC. Amino acid sequence: CATNGGSSYNEQFF.